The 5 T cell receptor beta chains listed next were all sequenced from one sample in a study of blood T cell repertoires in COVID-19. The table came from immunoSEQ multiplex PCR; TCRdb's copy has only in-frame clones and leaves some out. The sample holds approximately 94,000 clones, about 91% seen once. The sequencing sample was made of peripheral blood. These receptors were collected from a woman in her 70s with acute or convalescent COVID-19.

The CDR3 loop is CASSSSRDRGPSSYNEQFF. The CDR3 DNA reads as TGTGCCAGCAGCTCGTCCCGGGACAGAGGCCCGAGCTCCTACAATGAGCAGTTCTTC. V is TRBV5-6 and J is TRBJ2-1; 7 bases fit TRBD1. With V trimmed by 3 bases and J by 0 bases, 15 bases remained unmatched. The CDR3 has 19 amino acids. Germline CDR1 and CDR2: SGHDT and YYEEEE.

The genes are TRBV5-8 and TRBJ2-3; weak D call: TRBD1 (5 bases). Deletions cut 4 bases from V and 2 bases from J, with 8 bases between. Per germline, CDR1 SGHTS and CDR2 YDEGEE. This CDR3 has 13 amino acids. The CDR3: CASSHGATDTQYF. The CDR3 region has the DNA TGTGCCAGCAGCCATGGGGCCACAGATACGCAGTATTTT.

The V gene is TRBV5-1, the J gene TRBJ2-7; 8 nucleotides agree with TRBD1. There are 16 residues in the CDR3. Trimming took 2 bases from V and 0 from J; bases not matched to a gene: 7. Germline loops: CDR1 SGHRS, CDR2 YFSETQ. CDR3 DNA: TGCGCCAGCAGCTTCGGCTTCCAGGGGGCCTCCTACGAGCAGTACTTC. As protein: CASSFGFQGASYEQYF.

The CDR3 spells CASSVGDRGRFEEKLFF. DNA of the CDR3: TGTGCCAGCAGCGTGGGGGACAGGGGGCGTTTTGAGGAAAAACTGTTTTTT. V is TRBV9 and J is TRBJ1-4, with 12 positions matching TRBD1. Germline values: CDR1 SGDLS, CDR2 YYNGEE. The CDR3 has 17 amino acids. V trimming: 2 bases; J trimming: 8 bases; junction bases outside the gene matches: 10.

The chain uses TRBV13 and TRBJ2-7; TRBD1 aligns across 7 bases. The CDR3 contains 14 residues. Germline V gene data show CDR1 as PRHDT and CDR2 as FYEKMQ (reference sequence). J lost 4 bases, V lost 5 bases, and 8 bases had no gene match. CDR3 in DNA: TGTGCCAGCAGCAAACCCAGGGACAGATACGAGCAGTACTTC. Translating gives CASSKPRDRYEQYF.